In this sample, the clone carrying this T cell receptor beta chain turned up a few times. Its antigen is as yet unknown. The Oncomine TCR Beta short-read assay was applied to DNA of cultured CD4+ T cells. The template was genomic DNA from cultured CD4+ T cells. TCRdb re-analysed the PCR reads in MiXCR, keeping a single row per CDR3 protein. The repertoire holds 8,000 or so distinct CDR3 sequences, 30% to 40% seen once, with around 20% in the top ten. These data come from a study of vaccination and CD4 T cells after COVID-19. Broader study findings: Spike mono-reactivity was evident in 304 of the 307 vaccine-specific clones derived from convalescent patients.

Germline V gene sequence: CDR1 SGHTA, CDR2 FQGNSA. The CDR3 totals 13 residues. Trimming cost V 1 base and J 3 bases, with 6 bases left between them. Regarding treatment: approximately nine-day PBMC culture with coronavirus spike peptide pools or control peptides (ViraFEST assay). CD4+ T cells that came from the unexposed donor were collected before the COVID-19 pandemic (2011-2018). The TCR comes from a human donor in good health. The sequencing input was CD4+ T cells from blood, cultured in vitro. The genes are TRBV7-2 and TRBJ1-1; D is unclear. The CDR3 region has the DNA TGTGCCAGCAGCTTAGACGGCGACACTGAAGCTTTCTTT. It is translated as CASSLDGDTEAFF.